The 19 T cell receptor beta chains below were found in one sample sequenced in a study of blood T cell repertoires in COVID-19. Profiling relied on immunoSEQ multiplex PCR, and the TCRdb table lists in-frame clones only, not all of them. The sample contains around 200,000 clones, around four fifths of which appear only once. Sample: peripheral blood. The receptor source for this set is a woman older than 75 with active or convalescent COVID-19.

This chain connects TRBV7-8 to TRBJ2-5; TRBD1 matches 7 bases. The CDR3 has 16 residues. Per the germline V gene, CDR1 is SGHVS and CDR2 is FQNEAQ. The V gene end was trimmed by 4 bases and the J gene end by 2 bases; junction bases not matched to a gene: 10. In DNA, the CDR3 is TGTGCCAGCAGCTCAAGTAAACGACAGGGACAAGAGACCCAGTACTTC. Protein: CASSSSKRQGQETQYF.

About this clone: One junction end does not reproduce the germline sequence, and a read error may be involved. The chain has TRBV5-1 and TRBJ2-1; the match to TRBD2 covers 13 bases. The CDR3 sequence is 13 residues long. Germline loops: CDR1 SGHRS, CDR2 YFSETQ. The CDR3 region is CASSIGLAGVNLF. In DNA form, the CDR3 reads TGCGCCAGCAGCATAGGACTAGCGGGAGTCAATCTCTTC.

This chain uses TRBV11-1 with TRBJ2-2; tentatively, D is TRBD1 (6 bases). This CDR3 spans 15 amino acids. CDR1 is SGHAT, CDR2 FQDESV, per germline (reference sequence). V lost 4 bases and J 3 bases, leaving 12 bases between the germline ends. The CDR3 region has the DNA TGTGCCAGCAGCTCCCGGACAGCTCACACCGGGGAGCTGTTTTTT. Encoded protein: CASSSRTAHTGELFF.

The rearrangement links TRBV23-1 to TRBJ2-7; TRBD1 matches 8 bases. TRBV23-1 is an open reading frame, and its role is uncertain. Trimming took 4 bases from V and 6 from J; bases not matched to a gene: 5. The CDR3 runs 13 residues. The CDR3 sequence is CASSPQGAGEQYF. DNA of the CDR3: TGCGCCAGCAGTCCGCAGGGGGCGGGCGAGCAGTACTTC.

This sequence joins TRBV10-3 and TRBJ2-1; 10 nucleotides line up with TRBD2. The ends lost 2 bases at V and 8 bases at J; junction bases unmatched: 15. Germline CDR1 reads ENHRY; CDR2 reads SYGVKD. There are 18 residues in the CDR3. The CDR3: CAISEPLGLAGVADEQFF. CDR3 DNA sequence: TGTGCCATCAGTGAGCCCCTCGGGCTAGCGGGAGTGGCTGATGAGCAGTTCTTC.

The chain combines TRBV27 with TRBJ2-5, with 13 bases aligning to TRBD2. The V gene end was trimmed by 7 bases and the J gene end by 0 bases; junction bases not matched to a gene: 23. The CDR3 has 22 amino acids. The germline gives CDR1 MNHEY, CDR2 SMNVEV (reference sequence). CDR3 nucleotides: TGTGCCAGCAACGCACAGTTCAGAACTACTAGCGGGGGGGCGGGGCACCAAGAGACCCAGTACTTC. Translation: CASNAQFRTTSGGAGHQETQYF.

V usage is TRBV11-3 and J usage is TRBJ1-5; TRBD1 agrees at 7 bases. Trimming at V came to 5 bases and at J to 8 bases, leaving 6 bases not matched to a gene. Germline CDR1 SGHNT, CDR2 YENEEA. This CDR3 contains 13 residues. This CDR3 is CASSPTGKEPQHF. In nucleotides, the CDR3 is TGTGCCAGCAGCCCGACAGGGAAAGAGCCCCAGCATTTT.

This chain connects TRBV4-1 to TRBJ2-7; TRBD2 aligns across 7 bases. V dropped 4 bases and J dropped 2; count of bases not matched to a gene: 11. CDR3 length equals 16 residues. Germline CDR1 MGHRA, CDR2 YSYEKL. CDR3 amino acids: CASSRVWKRGAYEQYF. In DNA, the CDR3 is TGCGCCAGCAGCCGGGTCTGGAAGCGGGGTGCCTACGAGCAGTACTTC.

The chain recombines TRBV6-5 with TRBJ2-5, with TRBD2 matching 9 bases. Germline V lookup: CDR1 MNHEY, CDR2 SVGAGI. The CDR3 has 13 amino acids. After removal of 6 bases from V and 5 bases from J, the junction contained 4 bases not matched to a gene. The CDR3 bases are TGTGCCAGCAGCGCGAGCGGGGGGGAGACCCAGTACTTC. This sequence encodes CASSASGGETQYF.

In its sample, this clone was seen once. V gene TRBV5-1 combines with J gene TRBJ2-3; TRBD2 aligns across 7 bases. J was trimmed by 3 bases and V by 0 bases; bases with no gene match: 7. CDR3 length equals 16 residues. Germline CDR1 reads SGHRS; CDR2 reads YFSETQ. CDR3 residues: CASSLDAGVLTDTQYF. For the CDR3, the DNA is TGCGCCAGCAGCTTGGATGCGGGAGTTCTTACAGATACGCAGTATTTT.

CDR3: CASSYSSGRANNEQFF. CDR3 sequence (DNA): TGTGCCAGCAGTTACTCGAGCGGGAGGGCCAACAATGAGCAGTTCTTC. V usage is TRBV6-2 or TRBV6-3 and J usage is TRBJ2-1; 10 positions match TRBD2. The trim removed 0 bases at V and 5 bases at J, leaving 4 bases unmatched. Per germline, CDR1 MNHEY and CDR2 SVGEGT. This CDR3 has 16 residues.

This chain uses TRBV5-4 with TRBJ1-1, with D possibly TRBD1 on 5 matching bases. Trimming removed 0 bases at V and 4 bases at J, with 13 bases between. Germline V gene sequence: CDR1 SGHNT, CDR2 YYREEE (reference sequence). The CDR3 loop spans 15 amino acids. The CDR3 nucleotides read TGTGCCAGCAGCTTGGCGCAGGGAGGACTCACTGAAGCTTTCTTT. Translating gives CASSLAQGGLTEAFF. The entire variable domain, with the rest obtained from reference TRBV5-4 and TRBJ1-1, is as follows: ETGVTQSPTHLIKTRGQQVTLRCSSQSGHNTVSWYQQALGQGPQFIFQYYREEENGRGNFPPRFSGLQFPNYSSELNVNALELDDSALYLCASSLAQGGLTEAFFGQGTRLTVV.

The chain uses TRBV3-1 (or the pseudogene TRBV3-2) and TRBJ1-4; D ambiguous. Germline V gene data show CDR1 as LGHDT and CDR2 as YNNKEL (reference sequence). The V and J ends lost 3 bases and 8 bases respectively, with 13 bases between them. The CDR3 consists of 14 residues. In DNA form, the CDR3 reads TGTGCCAGCAGCCAGCAGCAAACCGGGGAAAAACTGTTTTTT. Amino acids: CASSQQQTGEKLFF.

The chain couples TRBV28 to TRBJ1-3; D is unresolved. The CDR3 has 17 amino acids. V was pared by 2 bases and J by 0 bases, with 14 bases between. CDR1 and CDR2 (germline): MDHEN, SYDVKM. For the CDR3, the DNA is TGTGCCAGCAGTTTACCCTCGGGGTCCCCCTCTGGAAACACCATATATTTT. Its translation is CASSLPSGSPSGNTIYF.

The J gene is TRBJ1-5, the V gene TRBV19; 10 bases are shared with TRBD1. CDR1 and CDR2 (germline): LNHDA, SQIVND (reference sequence). V gave up 6 bases and J gave up 5 bases; unmatched junction bases: 7. CDR3 length: 15 residues. The CDR3 protein is CASRRGQGFYQPQHF. The CDR3 DNA reads TGTGCCAGTAGACGGGGACAGGGGTTTTATCAGCCCCAGCATTTT.

The V and J genes are TRBV27 and TRBJ2-1; 9 bases line up with TRBD1. Germline CDR1 reads MNHEY; CDR2 reads SMNVEV (reference sequence). V lost 1 base to trimming and J lost 0 bases; unmatched junction nucleotides: 4. CDR3 length equals 17 residues. This chain's CDR3 is CASSLFGTGSSYNEQFF. In DNA, the CDR3 is TGTGCCAGCAGTTTATTCGGGACAGGGAGCTCCTACAATGAGCAGTTCTTC.

The chain is built from TRBV6-2 or TRBV6-3 and TRBJ2-7, with 8 bases aligning to TRBD2. V shed 3 bases and J 3 bases; nucleotides not matched to a gene: 13. The germline gives CDR1 MNHEY, CDR2 SVGEGT. This CDR3 contains 17 residues. The CDR3 here is CASSYTPGLVGYYEQYF. The CDR3 nucleotides are TGTGCCAGCAGTTATACACCGGGACTAGTGGGATACTACGAGCAGTACTTC.

The chain joins TRBV20-1 to TRBJ2-5, with 12 bases lining up with TRBD2. Germline loops: CDR1 DFQATT, CDR2 SNEGSKA (reference sequence). V dropped 3 bases and J dropped 1; count of bases not matched to a gene: 3. The CDR3 covers 15 residues. In nucleotides, the CDR3 is TGCAGTGCTAGTGAGGGACTAGCGGGCCAAGAGACCCAGTACTTC. Amino acids: CSASEGLAGQETQYF.

The V and J genes are TRBV4-1 and TRBJ1-1; 9 bases align to TRBD1. V lost 2 bases, J lost 6 bases, and 10 bases stayed unmatched. This CDR3 has 16 amino acids. Germline V lookup: CDR1 MGHRA, CDR2 YSYEKL. CDR3 protein: CASSQTIQGANSEAFF. The DNA of the CDR3 is TGCGCCAGCAGCCAAACTATACAGGGGGCCAACTCTGAAGCTTTCTTT.